Listed here is a single T cell receptor beta chain. Assay used: immunoSEQ multiplex PCR; TCRdb lists only in-frame clones, some missing. Of about 180,000 clones in the sample, roughly 88% were seen once. The source of the sample is a study of blood T cell repertoires in COVID-19. Background on the study: Material from acute and convalescent COVID-19 was sourced from the United States, Italy and Spain.

The clonotype comes from a woman in her 30s with acute or convalescent COVID-19. The sample comprised peripheral blood.

DNA of the CDR3: TGCGCCAGCAGCTTGGAACAAAAGAACACTGAAGCTTTCTTT. Protein product: CASSLEQKNTEAFF. The gene calls are TRBV5-1 and TRBJ1-1; D is unclear. Deletions cut 0 bases from V and 1 base from J, with 7 bases between. Germline-derived CDR1 and CDR2 are SGHRS and YFSETQ. CDR3 length equals 14 residues.